The 9 T cell receptor beta chains below come from one sample, sequenced in a study of cytomegalovirus exposure and HLA in healthy donors. Amplification used 60 Vbeta primers and 13 Jbeta primers. Only in-frame clones appear in the TCRdb table, and some are missing; sequencing was by immunoSEQ multiplex PCR. The repertoire consists of around 110,000 clones, with approximately 79% occurring once and the leading ten covering 3.6%. Sequencing used PBMCs. These receptors all come from a man in his 60s in good health and CMV-seronegative.

The chain carries TRBV7-6 and TRBJ1-6, with D possibly matching TRBD1 (6 bases). Germline loops: CDR1 SGHVS, CDR2 FNYEAQ. The CDR3 is 15 residues long. Trimming removed 6 bases at V and 7 bases at J, with 16 bases between. This CDR3 is CASSLATGNNSPLHF. The CDR3 DNA sequence: TGTGCCAGCAGTCTAGCCACAGGGAACAATTCACCCCTCCACTTT.

This clone was counted only a few times. The V gene is TRBV5-1, the J gene TRBJ1-2, with 9 nucleotides matching TRBD1. In germline, CDR1 is SGHRS, CDR2 YFSETQ. V lost 4 bases, J lost 2 bases, and 9 bases stayed unmatched. The CDR3 extends over 16 amino acids. This chain's CDR3 is CASSDGTGQANYGYTF. CDR3 coding DNA: TGCGCCAGCAGCGACGGGACAGGGCAAGCAAACTATGGCTACACCTTC.

The chain has TRBV11-2 and TRBJ2-3, with 12 bases fitting TRBD2. CDR3 length: 17 residues. V lost 6 bases to trimming and J lost 2 bases; unmatched junction nucleotides: 9. Germline CDR1 and CDR2: SGHAT and FQNNGV. This CDR3 reads CASRLRTSGKATDTQYF. CDR3 DNA: TGTGCCAGCAGGCTCCGGACTAGCGGGAAGGCCACAGATACGCAGTATTTT. The whole variable domain, remainder taken from reference TRBV11-2 and TRBJ2-3, is EAGVAQSPRYKIIEKRQSVAFWCNPISGHATLYWYQQILGQGPKLLIQFQNNGVVDDSQLPKDRFSAERLKGVDSTLKIQPAKLEDSAVYLCASRLRTSGKATDTQYFGPGTRLTVL.

The chain has TRBV5-1 and TRBJ2-3, with D possibly matching TRBD1 (6 bases). Germline CDR1 and CDR2: SGHRS and YFSETQ. The germline V and J ends were trimmed by 3 bases and 0 bases, with 14 bases remaining between them. This CDR3 spans 16 amino acids. Written as DNA, the CDR3 is TGCGCCAGCAGCTCGACAGGAGCCCCTAGCACAGATACGCAGTATTTT. Protein product: CASSSTGAPSTDTQYF.

The CDR3 here is CASSLYRDYEQYF. CDR3 DNA sequence: TGTGCCAGCAGTCTTTACAGGGACTACGAGCAGTACTTC. The V gene is TRBV2, the J gene TRBJ2-7; D perhaps matches TRBD1 (6 bases). The CDR3 runs 13 residues. Germline assignment: CDR1 SNHLY and CDR2 FYNNEI. Between the trimmed V and J ends, which lost 5 bases and 3 bases, there was a span of 11 bases.

The chain recombines TRBV6-5 with TRBJ1-3; D gene ambiguous. The V gene's germline CDR1 is MNHEY and CDR2 SVGAGI. This CDR3 has 15 amino acids. V was pared by 2 bases and J by 3 bases, with 11 bases between. CDR3 amino acids: CASSYTRQFGNTIYF. Here the CDR3 DNA reads TGTGCCAGCAGTTACACCCGACAATTTGGAAACACCATATATTTT.

This clone was seen more than once but under ten times. The genes are TRBV5-4 and TRBJ2-7; 15 positions agree with TRBD2. This CDR3 comprises 19 residues. CDR1 is SGHNT and CDR2 is YYREEE in the germline V gene (reference sequence). J lost 1 base, V lost 4 bases, and 12 bases had no gene match. The CDR3 protein is CASSPTTGTSGGKSYEQYF. The CDR3 DNA is TGTGCCAGCAGCCCTACGACCGGGACTAGCGGGGGGAAATCCTACGAGCAGTACTTC. Full variable domain (remainder filled in from reference TRBV5-4 and TRBJ2-7): ETGVTQSPTHLIKTRGQQVTLRCSSQSGHNTVSWYQQALGQGPQFIFQYYREEENGRGNFPPRFSGLQFPNYSSELNVNALELDDSALYLCASSPTTGTSGGKSYEQYFGPGTRLTVT.

This chain joins TRBV19 and TRBJ1-5; D gene uncertain. The CDR3 runs 15 residues. Germline CDR1 reads LNHDA; CDR2 reads SQIVND (reference sequence). V was pared by 0 bases and J by 6 bases, with 12 bases between. The CDR3 protein is CASSIDGRSGQPQHF. The CDR3 DNA reads as TGTGCCAGTAGTATAGACGGGAGGAGCGGTCAGCCCCAGCATTTT.

The gene calls are TRBV7-2 and TRBJ1-1, with D possibly TRBD1 on 6 matching bases. Trimming stripped 5 bases from V and 5 bases from J, with 9 bases between. Germline V gene sequence: CDR1 SGHTA, CDR2 FQGNSA. This CDR3 has 12 amino acids. For the CDR3, the DNA is TGTGCCAGCAGCGGGCAGGGGACTGAAGCTTTCTTT. This translates into CASSGQGTEAFF.